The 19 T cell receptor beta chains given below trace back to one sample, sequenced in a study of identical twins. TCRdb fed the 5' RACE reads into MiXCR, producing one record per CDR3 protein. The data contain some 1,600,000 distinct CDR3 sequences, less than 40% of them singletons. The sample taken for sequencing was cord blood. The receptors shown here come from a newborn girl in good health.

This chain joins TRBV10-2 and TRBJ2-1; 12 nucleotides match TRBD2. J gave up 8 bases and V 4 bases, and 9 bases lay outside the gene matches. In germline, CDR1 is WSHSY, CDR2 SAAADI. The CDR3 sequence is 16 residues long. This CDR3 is CASSGLAGGFFDEQFF. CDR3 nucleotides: TGCGCCAGCAGTGGGCTAGCGGGAGGGTTCTTCGATGAGCAGTTCTTC.

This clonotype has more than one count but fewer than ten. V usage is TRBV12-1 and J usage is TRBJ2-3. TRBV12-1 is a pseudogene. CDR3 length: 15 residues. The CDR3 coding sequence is TGTGCCAGCAGCACTGGGTCGGACGGTCCAGATACGCAGTATTTT. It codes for CASSTGSDGPDTQYF.

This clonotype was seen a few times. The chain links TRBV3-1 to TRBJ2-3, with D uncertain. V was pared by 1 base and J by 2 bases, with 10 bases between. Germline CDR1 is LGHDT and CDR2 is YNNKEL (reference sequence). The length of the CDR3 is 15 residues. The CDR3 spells CASSQGGLATDTQYF. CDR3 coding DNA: TGTGCCAGCAGCCAAGGGGGATTAGCCACAGATACGCAGTATTTT.

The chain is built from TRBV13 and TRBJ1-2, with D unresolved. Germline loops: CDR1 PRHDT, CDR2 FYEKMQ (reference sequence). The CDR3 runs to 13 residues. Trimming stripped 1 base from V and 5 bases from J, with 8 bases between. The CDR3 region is CASSLEREYGYTF. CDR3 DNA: TGTGCCAGCAGCTTAGAGAGAGAATATGGCTACACCTTC.

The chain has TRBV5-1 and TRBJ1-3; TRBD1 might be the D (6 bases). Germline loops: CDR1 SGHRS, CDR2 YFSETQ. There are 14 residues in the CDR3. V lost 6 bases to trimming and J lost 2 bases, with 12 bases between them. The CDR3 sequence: CASTLDRPGNTIYF. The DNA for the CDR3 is TGCGCCAGCACCCTGGACAGACCTGGAAACACCATATATTTT.

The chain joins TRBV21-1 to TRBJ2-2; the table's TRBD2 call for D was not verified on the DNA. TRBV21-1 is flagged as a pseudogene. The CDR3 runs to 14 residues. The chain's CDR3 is CASREGPTTGELFF. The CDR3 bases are TGTGCCAGCAGAGAGGGTCCTACCACCGGGGAGCTGTTTTTT.

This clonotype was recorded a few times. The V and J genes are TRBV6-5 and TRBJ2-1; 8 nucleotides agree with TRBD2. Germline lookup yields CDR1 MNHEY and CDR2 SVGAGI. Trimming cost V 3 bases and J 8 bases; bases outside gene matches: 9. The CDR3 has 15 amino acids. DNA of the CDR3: TGTGCCAGCAGTTATTTGGGGCGGGAGGTCTATGAGCAGTTCTTC. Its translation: CASSYLGREVYEQFF.

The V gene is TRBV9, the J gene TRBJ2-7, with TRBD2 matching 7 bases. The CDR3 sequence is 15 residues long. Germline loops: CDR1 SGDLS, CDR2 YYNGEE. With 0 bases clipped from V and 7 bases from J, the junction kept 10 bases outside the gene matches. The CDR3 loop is CASSVVAGVRNEQYF. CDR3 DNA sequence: TGTGCCAGCAGCGTAGTGGCGGGGGTCCGCAATGAGCAGTACTTC. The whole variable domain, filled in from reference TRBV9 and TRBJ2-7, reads DSGVTQTPKHLITATGQRVTLRCSPRSGDLSVYWYQQSLDQGLQFLIQYYNGEERAKGNILERFSAQQFPDLHSELNLSSLELGDSALYFCASSVVAGVRNEQYFGPGTRLTVT.

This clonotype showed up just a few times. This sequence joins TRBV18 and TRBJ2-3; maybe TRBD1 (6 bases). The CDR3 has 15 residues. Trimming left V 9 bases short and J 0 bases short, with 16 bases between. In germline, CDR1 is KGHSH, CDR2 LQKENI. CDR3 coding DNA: TGTGCCAGTTTTACCGGGACACGTAGCACAGATACGCAGTATTTT. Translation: CASFTGTRSTDTQYF.

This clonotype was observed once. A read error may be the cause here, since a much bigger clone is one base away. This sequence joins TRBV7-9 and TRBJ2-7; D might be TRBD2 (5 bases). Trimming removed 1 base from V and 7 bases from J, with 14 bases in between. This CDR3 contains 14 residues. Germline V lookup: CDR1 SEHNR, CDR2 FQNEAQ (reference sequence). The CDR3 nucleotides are TGTGCCAGCAGCTTAGATGAGGGTTACAATGAGCAGTACTTC. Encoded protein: CASSLDEGYNEQYF.

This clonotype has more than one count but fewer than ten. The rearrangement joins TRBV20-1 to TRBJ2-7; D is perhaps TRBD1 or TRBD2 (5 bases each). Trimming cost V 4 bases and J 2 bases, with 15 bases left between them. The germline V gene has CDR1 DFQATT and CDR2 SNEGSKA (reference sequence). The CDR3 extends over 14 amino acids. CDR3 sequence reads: CSATPGRNPYEQYF. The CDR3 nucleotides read TGCAGTGCTACTCCGGGGCGGAACCCCTACGAGCAGTACTTC.

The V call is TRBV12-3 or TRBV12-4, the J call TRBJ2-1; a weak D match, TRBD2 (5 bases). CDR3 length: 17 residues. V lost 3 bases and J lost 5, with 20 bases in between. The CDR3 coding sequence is TGTGCCAGCAGTTTGGCCGCTAGCCTGTCGACACACAATGAGCAGTTCTTC. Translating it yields CASSLAASLSTHNEQFF.

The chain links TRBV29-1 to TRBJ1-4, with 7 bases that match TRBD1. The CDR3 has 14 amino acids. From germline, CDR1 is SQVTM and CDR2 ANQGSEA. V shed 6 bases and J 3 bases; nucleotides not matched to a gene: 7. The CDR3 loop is CSVSRTGSNEKLFF. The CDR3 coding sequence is TGCAGCGTGTCAAGGACAGGTTCTAATGAAAAACTGTTTTTT.

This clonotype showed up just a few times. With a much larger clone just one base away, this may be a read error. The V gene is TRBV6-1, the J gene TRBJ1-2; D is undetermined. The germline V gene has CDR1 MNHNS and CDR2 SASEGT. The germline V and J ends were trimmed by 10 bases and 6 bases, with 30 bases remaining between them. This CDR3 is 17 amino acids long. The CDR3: CATHPHIPNQRINGYTF. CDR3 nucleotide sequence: TGTGCCACCCATCCCCACATTCCCAACCAGAGGATCAATGGCTACACCTTC.

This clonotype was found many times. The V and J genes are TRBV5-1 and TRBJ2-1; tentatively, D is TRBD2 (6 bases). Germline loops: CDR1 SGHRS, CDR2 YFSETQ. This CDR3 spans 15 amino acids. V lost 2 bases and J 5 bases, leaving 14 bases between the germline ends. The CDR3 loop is CASSFNPGRHNEQFF. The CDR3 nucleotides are TGCGCCAGCAGCTTTAACCCAGGGAGGCACAATGAGCAGTTCTTC.

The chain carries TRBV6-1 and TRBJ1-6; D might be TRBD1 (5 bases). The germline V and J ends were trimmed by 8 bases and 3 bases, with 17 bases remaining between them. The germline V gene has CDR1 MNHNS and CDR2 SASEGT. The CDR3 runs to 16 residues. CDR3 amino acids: CASYQGLFGYNSPLHF. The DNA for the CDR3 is TGTGCCAGCTACCAGGGATTATTCGGCTATAATTCACCCCTCCACTTT.

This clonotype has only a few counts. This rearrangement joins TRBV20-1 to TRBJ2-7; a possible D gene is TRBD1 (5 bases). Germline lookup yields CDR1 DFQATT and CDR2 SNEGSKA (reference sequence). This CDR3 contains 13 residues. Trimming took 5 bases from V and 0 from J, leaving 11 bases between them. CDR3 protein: CSAFEQASYEQYF. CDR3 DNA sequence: TGCAGTGCTTTCGAACAGGCCTCCTACGAGCAGTACTTC.

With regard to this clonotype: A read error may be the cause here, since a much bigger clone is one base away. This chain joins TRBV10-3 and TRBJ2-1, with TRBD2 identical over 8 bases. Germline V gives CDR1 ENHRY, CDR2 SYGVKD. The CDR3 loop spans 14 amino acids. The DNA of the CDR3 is TGTGCCATCAGTAGCGGGAGCTCCTACAATAAGCAGTTCTTC. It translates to CAISSGSSYNKQFF.

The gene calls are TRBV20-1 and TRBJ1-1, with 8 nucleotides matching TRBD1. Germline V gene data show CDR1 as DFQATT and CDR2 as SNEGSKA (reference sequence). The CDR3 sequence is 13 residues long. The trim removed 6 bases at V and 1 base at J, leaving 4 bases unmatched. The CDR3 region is CSAQDRANTEAFF. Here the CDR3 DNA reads TGCAGTGCCCAGGACAGGGCGAACACTGAAGCTTTCTTT.